Listed below are T cell receptor beta chains from one sample, sequenced in a study of CXCR3-negative and CXCR3-positive naive CD8 T cells. TCRdb derives one entry per CDR3 protein from the 5' RACE reads, leaving out DNA. The repertoire table contains 46,000 or so distinct CDR3 sequences. The sequencing input was naive CXCR3- CD8+ T cells from blood. Receptors were obtained from a human donor in good health. Some clones in this sample may be carry-over from other donors' samples. Each CDR3 is given with its conserved first and last residue.

>14|TRBV29-1|TRBJ1-4
CSVEEAGSGEKLFF
>12|TRBV29-1|TRBJ2-2
CSYPASTGELFF
>14|TRBV29-1|TRBJ1-2
CSVEEDRSSYGYTF
>17|TRBV23-1|TRBJ2-2
CASSQSPLYANTGELFF
>15|TRBV20-1|TRBJ2-1
CSAPHPLESYNEQFF
>14|TRBV15|TRBJ2-7
CATSTDRASYEQYF
>14|TRBV9|TRBJ2-1
CASNPGTGINEQFF
>14|TRBV20-1|TRBJ2-3
CSATTSGVWNTQYF
>11|TRBV30|TRBJ2-5
CAWSVRQGYIF
>14|TRBV6-2/TRBV6-3|TRBJ2-7
CASSYSTGSTEQYF
>13|TRBV2|TRBJ2-3
CASRELAPDTQYF
>14|TRBV28|TRBJ2-5
CASSFLGLEETQYF
>13|TRBV5-1|TRBJ2-1
CASSSDFYNEQFF
>19|TRBV5-1|TRBJ2-5
CASSLFKGVERRKAETQYF
>14|TRBV28|TRBJ1-5
CASSRTGLVQPQHF
>11|TRBV9|TRBJ2-4
CASSSDRVQYF
>14|TRBV5-5|TRBJ1-6
CASSFSTGTSPLHF
>15|TRBV11-2|TRBJ2-7
CASSQTAGKNYEQYF
>11|TRBV29-1|TRBJ2-7
CSVEVPGEQYF
>15|TRBV7-9|TRBJ1-1
CASSLRGMRVPEAFF
>17|TRBV7-2|TRBJ1-2
CASSHSGTGIPLSGYTF
>14|TRBV4-3|TRBJ2-7
CASSQALDFYEQYF
>16|TRBV29-1|TRBJ2-7
CSVEARGTFGTYEQYF
>14|TRBV2|TRBJ1-2
CASSWDGVNYGYTF
>13|TRBV7-2|TRBJ2-7
CASSFDRGYEQCF
>14|TRBV7-9|TRBJ2-5
CASSFATGMETQYF
>15|TRBV15|TRBJ1-4
CATSREGQGNEKLFF
>14|TRBV4-3|TRBJ2-7
CASSQAWHSYEQYF
>14|TRBV28|TRBJ2-1
CASSPRDRANEQFF
>15|TRBV3-1|TRBJ1-1
CASSQGSGTRTQAFF
>14|TRBV12-3/TRBV12-4|TRBJ1-1
CASSLQGANTEAFF
>14|TRBV3-1|TRBJ2-7
CASSQFLGTYEQYF
>11|TRBV5-1|TRBJ2-7
CASSSGGEQYF
>17|TRBV7-9|TRBJ1-4
CASSLGNQGPRHEKLFF
>14|TRBV29-1|TRBJ2-5
CSVIPYLAEETQYF
>14|TRBV5-1|TRBJ2-5
CASSPTGIQETQYF
>12|TRBV29-1|TRBJ2-3
CSVVTSSDTQYF
>13|TRBV7-9|TRBJ2-1
CASNLGPLNEQFF
>15|TRBV29-1|TRBJ2-3
CSVEGLGSRSDTQYF
>13|TRBV20-1|TRBJ2-7
CSARTGGAYEQYF
>16|TRBV2|TRBJ2-1
CASSEQQGTIYNEQFF
>14|TRBV4-3|TRBJ1-4
CASSQWTGKEKLFF
>16|TRBV15|TRBJ2-1
CATSRNTGGFYNEQFF
>14|TRBV5-1|TRBJ2-1
CASSLRGSYNEQFF
>14|TRBV5-1|TRBJ2-5
CASSSWTGRETQYF
>13|TRBV7-7|TRBJ2-3
CASSPGGADTQYF
>14|TRBV28|TRBJ2-3
CASRSGASTDTQYF
>14|TRBV12-3/TRBV12-4|TRBJ1-2
CASSLNRGTEGYTF
>14|TRBV5-1|TRBJ2-7
CASSPPDGDYEQYF
>14|TRBV28|TRBJ2-2
CASNPLGNTGELFF
>19|TRBV28|TRBJ2-7
CASSLVAFTGARGTYEQYF
>13|TRBV6-6|TRBJ1-1
CASSPSGAAEAFF
>13|TRBV9|TRBJ2-3
CASSESPTDTQYF
>13|TRBV7-3|TRBJ2-1
CASSLPLNNEQFF
>14|TRBV5-1|TRBJ2-7
CASSGGQGGYEQYF
>15|TRBV3-1|TRBJ2-1
CASSQDTREGNEQFF
>16|TRBV11-2|TRBJ2-5
CASSLARGDPSETQYF
>14|TRBV14|TRBJ2-1
CASSQDQMPPEQFF
>17|TRBV28|TRBJ2-7
CASSPILRLGVNYEQYF
>13|TRBV28|TRBJ2-7
CASIERSSYEQYF